These 14 T cell receptor beta chains originate from one sample sequenced in a study of T cell responses to AZD1222 COVID-19 vaccine. TCRdb keeps only in-frame clones here, not all; method: immunoSEQ multiplex PCR. The sample comprises around 97,000 clones, about 87% of which are singletons, and about 20% rests with the top ten. The material was peripheral blood, obtained on day 0 of AZD1222 vaccination. The receptors originated from an adult in good health.

The chain couples TRBV10-3 to TRBJ2-7; 14 nucleotides match TRBD2. In germline, CDR1 is ENHRY, CDR2 SYGVKD. J was trimmed by 6 bases and V by 5 bases; bases with no gene match: 6. CDR3 length: 15 residues. CDR3 amino acids: CAISSTGLAGVEQYF. The CDR3 bases are TGTGCCATCAGTTCTACGGGACTAGCGGGAGTCGAGCAGTACTTC.

This clone was seen just once. J is TRBJ2-7 and V is TRBV7-2; D is unresolved. Per germline, CDR1 SGHTA and CDR2 FQGNSA. The CDR3 runs to 12 residues. The V and J ends lost 5 bases and 6 bases respectively, with 11 bases between them. This chain's CDR3 is CASSQSRTEQYF. The CDR3 DNA follows: TGTGCCAGCAGCCAAAGCCGAACCGAGCAGTACTTC.

The V call is TRBV5-1, the J call TRBJ2-7, with 8 positions matching TRBD1. The CDR3 totals 16 residues. Trimming at V came to 0 bases and at J to 0 bases, leaving 5 bases not matched to a gene. CDR1 and CDR2 (germline): SGHRS, YFSETQ. CDR3: CASSLGWGQASYEQYF. For the CDR3, the DNA is TGCGCCAGCAGCTTGGGATGGGGACAGGCCTCCTACGAGCAGTACTTC.

The rearrangement uses TRBV19 and TRBJ1-2; 7 bases are shared with TRBD1. Germline-derived CDR1 and CDR2 are LNHDA and SQIVND (reference sequence). V shed 7 bases and J 5 bases; nucleotides not matched to a gene: 10. The CDR3 runs 14 residues. CDR3 amino acids: CASITRGARYGYTF. The CDR3 DNA sequence: TGTGCCAGTATTACCAGGGGGGCGCGATATGGCTACACCTTC.

This clone appeared a single time. One end of the junction is discordant with germline, which a read error may explain. This sequence joins TRBV27 and TRBJ1-6; TRBD1 matches at 9 bases. CDR1 is MNHEY and CDR2 is SMNVEV in the germline V gene (reference sequence). This CDR3 has 15 amino acids. The CDR3 sequence is CASSLSGQGFSPLHF. The CDR3, as DNA: TGTGCCAGCAGCTTATCGGGACAGGGTTTTTCACCCCTCCACTTT.

As for this clone: This CDR3 is also generated by other DNA sequences in the sample. The chain carries TRBV20-1 and TRBJ1-1; D gene uncertain. The CDR3 sequence is 11 residues long. Germline assignment: CDR1 DFQATT and CDR2 SNEGSKA (reference sequence). V lost 6 bases, J lost 0 bases, and 5 bases lay in between. As DNA, the CDR3 is TGCAGTGCGCGACTGAACACTGAAGCTTTCTTT. Translated, it gives CSARLNTEAFF.

The chain joins TRBV5-4 to TRBJ2-7, with 7 bases aligning to TRBD1. The CDR3 is 13 residues long. Trimming removed 5 bases from V and 5 bases from J; junction bases left unmatched: 7. Germline CDR1 SGHNT, CDR2 YYREEE (reference sequence). The CDR3 DNA sequence: TGTGCCAGCAGGATGACAGGGTCGGACGAGCAGTACTTC. As protein: CASRMTGSDEQYF.

The chain uses TRBV5-5 and TRBJ1-2; no definite D call. V dropped 5 bases and J dropped 7 bases, with 12 bases sitting between them. CDR1 and CDR2 (germline): SGHKS, YYEKEE (reference sequence). The CDR3 covers 12 residues. The CDR3 DNA sequence: TGTGCCAGCAGATTCCAAGGGAGTGGCTACACCTTC. It is translated as CASRFQGSGYTF.

The chain recombines TRBV15 with TRBJ2-2; 9 positions match TRBD2. The CDR3 runs 14 residues. Germline trimming cut 7 bases from V and 6 bases from J; bases unmatched to any gene: 6. CDR1 and CDR2 from the germline V gene are LNHNV and YYDKDF (reference sequence). The CDR3 sequence: CATKVSGGSGELFF. As DNA, the CDR3 is TGTGCCACCAAGGTTAGCGGGGGCTCCGGGGAGCTGTTTTTT.

The J gene is TRBJ1-5, the V gene TRBV2; D is unclear. With 6 bases removed from V and 4 bases from J, the gap between germline ends came to 13 bases. This CDR3 comprises 14 residues. From germline, CDR1 is SNHLY and CDR2 FYNNEI. The CDR3 reads CASRRDGNNQPQHF. The DNA of the CDR3 is TGTGCCAGCAGAAGAGACGGAAATAATCAGCCCCAGCATTTT.

The chain is built from TRBV4-3 and TRBJ2-5; possibly TRBD2 for D (7 bases). Trimming took off 6 bases at V and 5 bases at J, with 16 bases between the two ends. The CDR3 extends over 14 amino acids. Germline V gene sequence: CDR1 LGHNA, CDR2 YSLEER. The CDR3: CASSPSGGWETQYF. The DNA for the CDR3 is TGCGCCAGCAGTCCGTCGGGGGGCTGGGAGACCCAGTACTTC.

The chain employs TRBV30 and TRBJ2-2; the D is unclear. Germline V gene lookup returns CDR1 GTSNPN and CDR2 SVGIG (reference sequence). V was shortened by 4 bases and J by 1 base, with 7 bases between the two germline ends. The CDR3 runs to 13 residues. The DNA for the CDR3 is TGTGCCTGGACAGTGGGGAACACCGGGGAGCTGTTTTTT. Residues: CAWTVGNTGELFF.

The genes are TRBV21-1 and TRBJ2-3; TRBD1 reflects the table's D call only, with no check against the DNA. TRBV21-1 is reported as a pseudogene. The CDR3 runs to 13 residues. The CDR3 nucleotides are TGTGCCTCTCATGGCTGCCTCACAGATACGCAGTATTTT. It codes for CASHGCLTDTQYF.

This clone was recorded a few times. The CDR3 nucleotides are TGTGCCAGCAGCCCTCAGGGAAGTAGAACTGAAGCTTTCTTT. Its protein is CASSPQGSRTEAFF. The chain links TRBV7-9 to TRBJ1-1, with D perhaps TRBD1 (5 bases). The V and J ends lost 5 bases and 5 bases respectively, with 15 bases between them. This CDR3 region has 14 residues. Germline V lookup: CDR1 SEHNR, CDR2 FQNEAQ (reference sequence).